Detailed here is one TCR beta chain. The read ends 3 residues before the CDR3 terminus; that terminus is restored from the germline J gene. Dot-blot hybridization genotyped cervical HPV amplified with MY09/MY11 PCR. The sample is drawn from a study of T cells in women clearing cervical HPV infection. Trimming shortened V by 3 bases and J by 6 bases, and 15 bases separated the two germline ends. The CDR3 covers 13 residues. Germline V CDR1 and CDR2: GTSNPN, SVGIG (reference sequence). Some clones are missing from TCRdb's copy, which holds only in-frame ones; the method was immunoSEQ multiplex PCR. This sample's clone table lists 45,000 to 50,000 clones.

This chain uses TRBV30 with TRBJ2-7, with D perhaps TRBD1 (7 bases). Sequencing was performed on blood buffy coat. The sequence derives from a woman between 18 and 70 years old with a cervical HPV16 infection that either progressed to CIN3+ or cleared (not recorded which). The CDR3 region is CAWRGGGILEQYF. The DNA read from the CDR3 is TGTGCCTGGAGAGGGGGCGGGATTCTCGAG.